Shown below are 27 T cell receptor beta chains from a single sample sequenced in a study of blood T cell repertoires in COVID-19 (dated by TCRdb to about 2020). To prepare the library, the immunoSEQ multiplex PCR assay was applied. The immuneACCESS repertoire file appears here via TCRdb, limited to in-frame rearrangements. These files lack a portion of the clones; in checked studies, under half of the deficit traces to unresolved V genes, and the cause of the others is not known. A total of fewer than 150,000 clones appear in this sample, roughly four fifths of them only once. The top ten constitute 8.8% of the sample. Sequenced sample: peripheral blood. The receptors shown here come from a woman older than 75 in a cohort sampled during active or convalescent COVID-19.

This chain connects TRBV12-3 or TRBV12-4 to TRBJ2-2; unclear D gene. This CDR3 comprises 13 residues. Between the trimmed V and J ends, which lost 0 bases and 6 bases, there was a span of 5 bases. The CDR3 loop is CASSLASAGELFF. CDR3 in DNA: TGTGCCAGCAGTTTAGCCAGCGCCGGGGAGCTGTTTTTT.

V gene TRBV7-2 combines with J gene TRBJ1-4; D uncertain. This CDR3 is built from 16 residues. Germline V gene data show CDR1 as SGHTA and CDR2 as FQGNSA. V dropped 1 base and J dropped 5 bases, with 14 bases sitting between them. CDR3 DNA: TGTGCCAGCAGCTTAGGTTCGTCCATAGAGAATGAAAAACTGTTTTTT. Its translation is CASSLGSSIENEKLFF. Looking up the rest from reference TRBV7-2 and TRBJ1-4 gives the full variable domain: GAGVSQSPSNKVTEKGKDVELRCDPISGHTALYWYRQSLGQGLEFLIYFQGNSAPDKSGLPSDRFSAERTGGSVSTLTIQRTQQEDSAVYLCASSLGSSIENEKLFFGSGTQLSVL.

The chain links TRBV6-1 to TRBJ2-1; unclear D gene. Germline loops: CDR1 MNHNS, CDR2 SASEGT. Between the trimmed V and J ends, which lost 3 bases and 6 bases, there was a span of 15 bases. The CDR3 runs to 15 residues. The CDR3, as DNA: TGTGCCAGCAGTGACGCCCCTAGACCTAGCAATGAGCAGTTCTTC. It translates to CASSDAPRPSNEQFF.

The chain couples TRBV18 to TRBJ1-1; D uncertain. This CDR3 is 13 amino acids long. V gave up 3 bases and J gave up 1 base, with 6 bases separating them. Per the germline V gene, CDR1 is KGHSH and CDR2 is LQKENI. CDR3 region: CASSPQKNTEAFF. In DNA form, the CDR3 reads TGTGCCAGCTCACCGCAGAAGAACACTGAAGCTTTCTTT.

The chain has TRBV7-8 and TRBJ2-2; D perhaps matches TRBD2 (6 bases). Germline lookup yields CDR1 SGHVS and CDR2 FQNEAQ. The CDR3 extends over 18 amino acids. The V and J ends lost 5 bases and 6 bases respectively, with 25 bases between them. This CDR3 is CASSPGAPDRRLAGELFF. In DNA, the CDR3 is TGTGCCAGCAGCCCGGGAGCGCCTGACAGACGGCTCGCCGGGGAGCTGTTTTTT.

This clone was observed once. The chain combines TRBV29-1 with TRBJ1-1, with TRBD1 as a possible D gene (6 bases). Germline CDR1 SQVTM, CDR2 ANQGSEA. V was shortened by 5 bases and J by 0 bases, with 13 bases between the two germline ends. The CDR3 has 14 amino acids. CDR3 in amino acids: CSVYQGTLNTEAFF. As DNA, the CDR3 is TGCAGCGTTTACCAGGGGACACTGAACACTGAAGCTTTCTTT.

The chain joins TRBV28 to TRBJ2-1, with D tentatively TRBD2 (6 bases). V was trimmed by 6 bases and J by 7 bases, leaving 19 bases between them. The CDR3 consists of 15 residues. Germline CDR1 reads MDHEN; CDR2 reads SYDVKM. This chain's CDR3 is CASSYPGLQGNEQFF. The CDR3 region has the DNA TGTGCCAGCAGCTATCCGGGACTCCAGGGTAATGAGCAGTTCTTC.

The CDR3 reads CAWRQDGNYGYTF. CDR3 bases: TGTGCCTGGAGACAGGATGGGAACTATGGCTACACCTTC. The V and J genes are TRBV30 and TRBJ1-2; tentatively, D is TRBD1 (5 bases). CDR1 is GTSNPN, CDR2 SVGIG, per germline (reference sequence). Trimming removed 3 bases at V and 2 bases at J, with 10 bases between. The CDR3 sequence is 13 residues long.

The chain joins TRBV5-6 to TRBJ2-7, with 7 bases aligning to TRBD1. This CDR3 comprises 14 residues. The ends lost 6 bases at V and 5 bases at J; junction bases unmatched: 11. CDR1 and CDR2 from the germline V gene are SGHDT and YYEEEE. This CDR3 is CASTRQGLPNEQYV. Written as DNA, the CDR3 is TGTGCCAGCACGCGACAGGGCCTCCCCAACGAGCAGTACGTC.

The V and J genes are TRBV28 and TRBJ1-3; D is uncertain. Germline CDR1 is MDHEN and CDR2 is SYDVKM. CDR3 length: 18 amino acids. Trimming shortened V by 3 bases and J by 1 base, and 19 bases separated the two germline ends. CDR3 protein: CASSFITRVPKSGNTIYF. The CDR3 coding sequence is TGTGCCAGCAGTTTTATCACTAGGGTTCCCAAATCTGGAAACACCATATATTTT.

This clone has a handful of counts. This chain connects TRBV9 to TRBJ1-3; D is unclear. Deletions cut 4 bases from V and 0 bases from J, with 14 bases between. Germline assignment: CDR1 SGDLS and CDR2 YYNGEE. The CDR3 is made up of 16 amino acids. DNA of the CDR3: TGTGCCAGCAGCCCCCGACACTTTAACTCTGGAAACACCATATATTTT. Translated, it gives CASSPRHFNSGNTIYF.

J is TRBJ2-3 and V is TRBV6-5; TRBD2 is a possible D gene (6 bases). Trimming shortened V by 4 bases and J by 8 bases, and 19 bases separated the two germline ends. Germline loops: CDR1 MNHEY, CDR2 SVGAGI. The CDR3 spans 15 residues. DNA of the CDR3: TGTGCCAGCAGTTCAGAGTGGGGCCGCGGGGCTACGCAGTATTTT. The encoded protein is CASSSEWGRGATQYF.

This clone was recorded a few times. This sequence joins TRBV6-5 and TRBJ1-4; D unresolved. Trimming stripped 0 bases from V and 5 bases from J, with 7 bases between. Looked up from germline, CDR1 is MNHEY and CDR2 is SVGAGI. The CDR3 consists of 14 residues. CDR3 nucleotide sequence: TGTGCCAGCAGTTACTCTTCACTCAATGAAAAACTGTTTTTT. This translates into CASSYSSLNEKLFF.

This chain connects TRBV5-1 to TRBJ1-2; the D is unclear. Germline CDR1 is SGHRS and CDR2 is YFSETQ. Trimming took 1 base from V and 0 from J, leaving 10 bases between them. This CDR3 is built from 15 residues. CDR3 loop: CASSLSSAANYGYTF. CDR3 nucleotide sequence: TGCGCCAGCAGCTTGTCGAGCGCGGCTAACTATGGCTACACCTTC.

Here the CDR3 DNA reads TGTGCCAGTAGTCAGGGAGGACGATCGGAAAAACTGTTTTTT. The encoded protein is CASSQGGRSEKLFF. This chain uses TRBV19 with TRBJ1-4; D is perhaps TRBD1 (5 bases). CDR3 length: 14 residues. Trimming took 5 bases from V and 8 from J, leaving 15 bases between them. Germline-derived CDR1 and CDR2 are LNHDA and SQIVND (reference sequence).

Remarks on this clone: Compared with germline, one end of the junction differs, possibly owing to a read error. This chain links TRBV11-2 with TRBJ2-1, with 7 bases lining up with TRBD1. From germline, CDR1 is SGHAT and CDR2 FQNNGV. The CDR3 totals 13 residues. This CDR3 reads CAGSLGTVNEQFF. The CDR3 DNA is TGTGCCGGCAGCTTAGGGACAGTCAATGAGCAGTTCTTC.

The gene calls are TRBV11-2 and TRBJ1-2, with 11 bases that match TRBD1. The J segment lost 7 bases and the V segment lost 2 bases, leaving 9 bases of the junction unmatched. This CDR3 spans 16 amino acids. Germline V gene sequence: CDR1 SGHAT, CDR2 FQNNGV. The CDR3 protein is CASSLYGTGGIFGYTF. The DNA of the CDR3 is TGTGCCAGCAGCTTATATGGGACAGGGGGGATCTTTGGCTACACCTTC.

The chain recombines TRBV5-8 with TRBJ2-5; 7 bases fit TRBD2. This CDR3 spans 16 amino acids. Germline V CDR1 and CDR2: SGHTS, YDEGEE. The V gene end was trimmed by 4 bases and the J gene end by 2 bases; junction bases not matched to a gene: 11. The CDR3 DNA reads as TGTGCCAGCAGCCCTGGCCAAACTAGCGTACAAGAGACCCAGTACTTC. Its translation is CASSPGQTSVQETQYF.

V gene TRBV6-2 or TRBV6-3 combines with J gene TRBJ1-1, with D perhaps matching TRBD1 (5 bases). Between the trimmed V and J ends, which lost 4 bases and 2 bases, there was a span of 11 bases. From germline, CDR1 is MNHEY and CDR2 SVGEGT. The length of the CDR3 is 14 residues. The CDR3 reads CASSLTQGNTEAFF. CDR3 DNA sequence: TGTGCCAGCAGTTTGACCCAGGGTAACACTGAAGCTTTCTTT.

This rearrangement joins TRBV5-1 to TRBJ1-1; 9 nucleotides agree with TRBD1. V gave up 3 bases and J gave up 0 bases; unmatched junction bases: 6. The CDR3 is made up of 16 amino acids. Germline V gene lookup returns CDR1 SGHRS and CDR2 YFSETQ. This CDR3 reads CASSSRDRVMNTEAFF. In DNA form, the CDR3 reads TGCGCCAGCAGCTCCCGGGACAGGGTTATGAACACTGAAGCTTTCTTT. The variable domain in full, with the rest retrieved from reference TRBV5-1 and TRBJ1-1, is KAGVTQTPRYLIKTRGQQVTLSCSPISGHRSVSWYQQTPGQGLQFLFEYFSETQRNKGNFPGRFSGRQFSNSRSEMNVSTLELGDSALYLCASSSRDRVMNTEAFFGQGTRLTVV.

The chain recombines TRBV30 with TRBJ1-4; D is unresolved. The germline V and J ends were trimmed by 2 bases and 6 bases, with 7 bases remaining between them. The CDR3 has 12 residues. Germline V gene data show CDR1 as GTSNPN and CDR2 as SVGIG (reference sequence). The CDR3 sequence: CAWSLNHEKLFF. The CDR3 DNA sequence: TGTGCCTGGAGTCTAAACCATGAAAAACTGTTTTTT.

V gene TRBV7-3 combines with J gene TRBJ2-3; TRBD2 might be the D (5 bases). Trimming took 1 base from V and 1 from J, leaving 9 bases between them. The CDR3 spans 15 residues. In germline, CDR1 is SGHTA, CDR2 FQGTGA. CDR3 DNA: TGTGCCAGCAGCTTAATTTCCGGGGGCACAGATACGCAGTATTTT. Amino acid sequence: CASSLISGGTDTQYF.

The chain uses TRBV7-3 and TRBJ2-5; D is possibly TRBD1 (6 bases). The V gene lost 1 base and the J gene lost 1 base, with 10 bases spanning the gap. The germline gives CDR1 SGHTA, CDR2 FQGTGA. The CDR3 contains 15 residues. The CDR3 region has the DNA TGTGCCAGCAGCTTAAGTGGGGGCTTCCAAGAGACCCAGTACTTC. Translation: CASSLSGGFQETQYF.

The chain joins TRBV4-1 to TRBJ2-3; 8 nucleotides agree with TRBD2. The CDR3 loop spans 15 amino acids. From germline, CDR1 is MGHRA and CDR2 YSYEKL. J lost 3 bases, V lost 1 base, and 3 bases had no gene match. For the CDR3, the DNA is TGCGCCAGCAGCCAAGTTGGCGGGGGGACAGATACGCAGTATTTT. Translating it yields CASSQVGGGTDTQYF.

The chain carries TRBV6-5 and TRBJ2-7; the match to TRBD1 covers 10 bases. The CDR3 sequence is 12 residues long. V shed 10 bases and J 3 bases; nucleotides not matched to a gene: 3. CDR1 is MNHEY and CDR2 is SVGAGI in the germline V gene. The CDR3 DNA follows: TGTGCCACCAGGACAGGGGGCTACGAGCAGTACTTC. Its translation is CATRTGGYEQYF.

This chain joins TRBV9 and TRBJ2-3, with 10 positions matching TRBD1. CDR1 is SGDLS and CDR2 is YYNGEE in the germline V gene. The CDR3 consists of 17 residues. V lost 7 bases, J lost 4 bases, and 15 bases stayed unmatched. The CDR3 DNA sequence: TGTGCCAGCGCCCCAGACTTCGGACAGGGGGGCGCAGATACGCAGTATTTT. Its protein is CASAPDFGQGGADTQYF.

The J gene is TRBJ2-1, the V gene TRBV7-2, with a weak D call TRBD1 (5 bases). Germline CDR1 is SGHTA and CDR2 is FQGNSA. This CDR3 is built from 14 residues. V gave up 1 base and J gave up 8 bases, with 12 bases separating them. CDR3 coding DNA: TGTGCCAGCAGCTTAGGAGGTGGGGCTTATGAGCAGTTCTTC. Amino acid sequence: CASSLGGGAYEQFF.